These T cell receptor beta chains were read from a single sample in a study of cytomegalovirus exposure and HLA in healthy donors. The method was immunoSEQ multiplex PCR; TCRdb's version includes in-frame clones alone and lacks a portion of them. The sample records 110,000 to 150,000 clones, roughly 80% being singletons. Material for sequencing was PBMCs. All receptors derive from a female donor in good health and CMV-seronegative. CDR3s include the opening cysteine and the closing phenylalanine or tryptophan. The D gene is left open where the match is weak. Expanded clones get a size class; other rows say once, few or many, or leave the size out.

>TRBJ2-3|NA|NA|TRBV18
TGTGCCAGCTCATTGTCCCTCACAGATACGCAGTATTTT
CASSLSLTDTQYF
>TRBJ2-3|NA|NA|TRBV7-3
TGTGCCAGCAGCTCCGGACTTCTCACAGATACGCAGTATTTT
CASSSGLLTDTQYF
>TRBJ2-7|TRBD1|few|TRBV29-1
TGCAGCGTTGAGGGGACAGGGGGTTACGAGCAGTACTTC
CSVEGTGGYEQYF
>TRBJ2-2|NA|NA|TRBV29-1
TGCAGCGTTGAAACGACGGGTAACACCGGGGAGCTGTTTTTT
CSVETTGNTGELFF
>TRBJ1-4|TRBD1|NA|TRBV6-5
TGTGCCAGCAGTTACGGGACAGGCAATGAAAAACTGTTTTTT
CASSYGTGNEKLFF
>TRBJ1-3|NA|NA|TRBV7-7
TGTGCTAGCAGCCCTACGGCACCGGGACTCTCAAATCGAAACACCATATATTTT
CASSPTAPGLSNRNTIYF
>TRBJ2-1|NA|few|TRBV5-5
TGTGCCAGCAGCTTGGGAGGGAATGAGCAGTTCTTC
CASSLGGNEQFF
>TRBJ1-1|TRBD1|NA|TRBV18
TGTGCCAGCTCACAACAGGGGGCGAACACTGAAGCTTTCTTT
CASSQQGANTEAFF
>TRBJ2-5|NA|NA|TRBV15
TGTGCCACCAGCGGGGGGATGGAGACCCAGTACTTC
CATSGGMETQYF
>TRBJ2-1|TRBD1|once|TRBV9
TGTGCCAGCAGCGAAACCGGGACAGGTCACAATGAGCAGTTCTTC
CASSETGTGHNEQFF
>TRBJ2-7|NA|NA|TRBV19
TGTGCCAGTAGTATGTTCGTCTCCTCCTACGAGCAGTACTTC
CASSMFVSSYEQYF
>TRBJ2-2|TRBD1|NA|TRBV7-7
TGTGCTAGCAGCTCCGGGACAGGGGGCGACACCGGGGAGCTGTTTTTT
CASSSGTGGDTGELFF
>TRBJ1-4|TRBD1|NA|TRBV19
TGTGCCAGTAGTCGGCACGGGGACAGCAAACTGTTTTTT
CASSRHGDSKLFF
>TRBJ2-7|TRBD1|NA|TRBV27
TGTGCCAGCAGTTTATGGGGACAGGGGGTTACCTACGAGCAGTACTTC
CASSLWGQGVTYEQYF
>TRBJ1-5|NA|few|TRBV19
TGTGCCAGTAGTCCCCAGGGCCTCACCAGCAATCAGCCCCAGCATTTT
CASSPQGLTSNQPQHF
>TRBJ2-3|NA|NA|TRBV12-2
TGTGCAAGTCGCTTAGTCGTTACTAGCACAGATACGCAGTATTTT
CASRLVVTSTDTQYF
>TRBJ2-2|TRBD2|NA|TRBV2
TGTGCCAGCACTGAGGGTAGCGGGAGGACGAACACCGGGGAGCTGTTTTTT
CASTEGSGRTNTGELFF
>TRBJ1-1|TRBD1|NA|TRBV28
TGTGCCAGCAGTCCCATGGGACAGGAAGAAACTGAAGCTTTCTTT
CASSPMGQEETEAFF
>TRBJ2-1|TRBD2|NA|TRBV10-2
TGCGCCAGCAGTACAGCGGGAGTTTATGAGCAGTTCTTC
CASSTAGVYEQFF
>TRBJ2-3|TRBD2|NA|TRBV15
TGTGCCACCAGCAGGGTAGGCGGGGGACCGCTTATGGATACGCAGTATTTT
CATSRVGGGPLMDTQYF
>TRBJ1-5|NA|NA|TRBV27
TGTGCCAGCAGTCCGACTCGAAGCAATCAGCCCCAGCATTTT
CASSPTRSNQPQHF
>TRBJ2-1|TRBD1|NA|TRBV6-5
TGTGCCAGCAGTTACCCAATAGGACAGGGTAACAATGAGCAGTTCTTC
CASSYPIGQGNNEQFF
>TRBJ1-1|NA|NA|TRBV7-9
TGTGCCAGCAGCTCGGACACTGAAGCTTTCTTT
CASSSDTEAFF
>TRBJ1-5|NA|NA|TRBV6-5
TGTGCCAGCAGCCGGACAGCTAGCAATCAGCCCCAGCATTTT
CASSRTASNQPQHF
>TRBJ2-6|TRBD1|NA|TRBV13
TGTGCCAGCAGAGGTGGGACAGGGGTTGCTGGGGCCAACGTCCTGACTTTC
CASRGGTGVAGANVLTF
>TRBJ1-2|NA|NA|TRBV10-3
TGTGCCATCAGTGAGTCGACAGACTATGGCTACACCTTC
CAISESTDYGYTF
>TRBJ1-5|NA|NA|TRBV28
TGTGCCAGCGGTGGACTGGGGGGACTAGGCAATCAGCCCCAGCATTTT
CASGGLGGLGNQPQHF
>TRBJ1-1|NA|once|TRBV28
TGTGCCAGCAGTCCATTGGACAGTATGAACACTGAAGCTTTCTTT
CASSPLDSMNTEAFF
>TRBJ2-7|TRBD2|NA|TRBV19
TGTGCCAGTAGAGATAGGACTAGTGGGGAGCAGTACTTC
CASRDRTSGEQYF
>TRBJ2-5|NA|NA|TRBV29-1
TGCAGCGTTGAAAGAGGCAGCGGGGAGACCCAGTACTTC
CSVERGSGETQYF
>TRBJ2-1|TRBD2|few|TRBV11-3
TGTGCCAGCAGCCCGGGACTAGCGGGAGGCCCGTACAATGAGCAGTTCTTC
CASSPGLAGGPYNEQFF
>TRBJ2-5|NA|NA|TRBV18
TGTGCCAGCTCACCTCAGGGGGGCGACGAGACCCAGTACTTC
CASSPQGGDETQYF
>TRBJ1-2|TRBD1|NA|TRBV27
TGTGCCAGCAAACAGGGGGGAGGTTATGGCTACACCTTC
CASKQGGGYGYTF
>TRBJ1-4|NA|NA|TRBV5-4
TGTGCCAGCAGCCTCCGGGACGGGAGTGAAAAACTGTTTTTT
CASSLRDGSEKLFF
>TRBJ2-3|TRBD2|few|TRBV11-2
TGTGCCAGCAGCTCGGGACTAGCGGGCGACACAGATACGCAGTATTTT
CASSSGLAGDTDTQYF
>TRBJ1-5|NA|NA|TRBV2
TGTGCCAGCAGTGAAGGTCTGTTCTATAGCAATCAGCCCCAGCATTTT
CASSEGLFYSNQPQHF
>TRBJ2-5|TRBD2|NA|TRBV5-4
TGTGCCAGCAGCTTGGGGGTAGCGGGAGAAGAGACCCAGTACTTC
CASSLGVAGEETQYF
>TRBJ2-7|NA|NA|TRBV6-5
TGTGCCAGCAGTTCCCGGACAGCCCGCGAGTCGTACGAGCAGTACTTC
CASSSRTARESYEQYF
>TRBJ2-1|NA|NA|TRBV6-4
TGTGCCAGCAGTGACTCGGGGGAACCAGGGGATGAGCAGTTCTTC
CASSDSGEPGDEQFF
>TRBJ1-5|NA|NA|TRBV2
TGTGCCAGCAGTGACCAAGGACTGGGCAATCAGCCCCAGCATTTT
CASSDQGLGNQPQHF
>TRBJ1-1|NA|few|TRBV5-6
TGTGCCAGCAGCTCAATTTTGAACACTGAAGCTTTCTTT
CASSSILNTEAFF
>TRBJ2-1|NA|once|TRBV5-4
TGTGCCAGCAGCCCGGCGGGCCGCGATGAGCAGTTCTTC
CASSPAGRDEQFF
>TRBJ1-5|NA|once|TRBV28
TGTGCCAGCAGGGGAGGGATGTTGGGCAATCAGCCCCAGCATTTT
CASRGGMLGNQPQHF
>TRBJ1-2|NA|NA|TRBV4-1
TGCGCCAGCAGCCAAGCCAGACAGGTGGATGGCTACACCTTC
CASSQARQVDGYTF
>TRBJ1-5|NA|NA|TRBV28
TGTGCCAGCAACTATCTCGGACAAAATAGCAATCAGCCCCAGCATTTT
CASNYLGQNSNQPQHF
>TRBJ1-1|TRBD1|NA|TRBV30
TGTGCCTGGTATACAGGGGGCGGAGACACTGAAGCTTTCTTT
CAWYTGGGDTEAFF
>TRBJ1-2|TRBD1|NA|TRBV15
TGTGCCACCAGCAGAGCCTTTACCACAGGGGGCGCTCCTTATGGCTACACCTTC
CATSRAFTTGGAPYGYTF
>TRBJ2-3|NA|NA|TRBV5-6
TGTGCCAGCAGCCCAGGGTGGGCAGATACGCAGTATTTT
CASSPGWADTQYF
>TRBJ2-7|NA|NA|TRBV11-2
TGTGCCAGCAGCACAAACCAGTCACCCTACGAGCAGTACTTC
CASSTNQSPYEQYF
>TRBJ2-5|TRBD1|NA|TRBV5-1
TGCGCCAGCAGCCTTGGGACAGCCGAAGAGACCCAGTACTTC
CASSLGTAEETQYF
>TRBJ2-1|NA|NA|TRBV29-1
TGCAGCGTTGACCGGGGGAAACGAGATGAGCAGTTCTTC
CSVDRGKRDEQFF
>TRBJ1-1|TRBD1|NA|TRBV5-1
TGCGCCAGCAGCTTTGAGGGGGCGGAGAACACTGAAGCTTTCTTT
CASSFEGAENTEAFF
>TRBJ2-5|TRBD2|once|TRBV9
TGTGCCAGCAGCTCGGGAGGGCCGCGCCAAGAGACCCAGTACTTC
CASSSGGPRQETQYF
>TRBJ2-1|TRBD1|NA|TRBV6-4
TGTGCCAGCAGCGTGGACAGGGGCCGTGCCAATGAGCAGTTCTTC
CASSVDRGRANEQFF
>TRBJ1-1|NA|NA|TRBV4-1
TGCGCCAGCAGCCACTCCGACAGGTTGAGTGAAGCTTTCTTT
CASSHSDRLSEAFF
>TRBJ1-5|NA|few|TRBV10-1
TGCGCCAGCAGTCTTGCGCAGCCCCAGCATTTT
CASSLAQPQHF